A single sample is the source of the 21 T cell receptor beta chains below, sequenced in a study of T cell changes during pregnancy in multiple sclerosis. Clones were sequenced by immunoSEQ multiplex PCR, and TCRdb holds only the in-frame ones, with some missing. The sample contains about 71,000 clones, roughly nine tenths of which appear only once. The input for sequencing was peripheral blood, taken in the third trimester of pregnancy. Receptor source: a female donor with multiple sclerosis, enrolled in a pregnancy study.

CDR3 sequence (DNA): TGTGCCAGTACCAATCGGGGGGGACCCTACGAGCAGTACTTC. This translates into CASTNRGGPYEQYF. J is TRBJ2-7 and V is TRBV19, with TRBD2 identical over 8 bases. Germline V CDR1 and CDR2: LNHDA, SQIVND (reference sequence). This CDR3 is 14 amino acids long. Unmatched junction bases numbered 7, after V lost 7 bases and J lost 2 bases.

The chain links TRBV29-1 to TRBJ2-3; 8 nucleotides agree with TRBD2. V lost 4 bases, J lost 4 bases, and 13 bases stayed unmatched. Germline assignment: CDR1 SQVTM and CDR2 ANQGSEA. CDR3 length equals 16 residues. In DNA form, the CDR3 reads TGCAGCGTTGGAGGTACGAGCGGGAGTGGGGCAGATACGCAGTATTTT. Protein sequence: CSVGGTSGSGADTQYF.

This clone was seen a single time. The rearrangement uses TRBV10-3 and TRBJ1-5; D is unclear. The CDR3 is 13 amino acids. The germline CDR1 and CDR2 sequences are ENHRY and SYGVKD. The V end was cut by 4 bases, the J end by 5 bases, with 9 bases between. CDR3 bases: TGTGCCATCAGTGTCGAGGGTCATCAGCCCCAGCATTTT. Translated, it gives CAISVEGHQPQHF.

This chain uses TRBV5-6 with TRBJ2-5, with 8 bases lining up with TRBD1. Germline V gene sequence: CDR1 SGHDT, CDR2 YYEEEE. The V segment lost 4 bases and the J segment 5 bases; nucleotides outside the gene matches: 10. The CDR3 extends over 15 amino acids. The CDR3 coding sequence is TGTGCCAGCAGCGCGGACAGGGCCCTCGAGGAGACCCAGTACTTC. This translates into CASSADRALEETQYF.

This clone showed up just a few times. The chain joins TRBV4-1 to TRBJ2-3; 7 nucleotides agree with TRBD1. Germline CDR1 is MGHRA and CDR2 is YSYEKL. Losses at the gene ends were 2 bases for V and 1 base for J; bases not matched to a gene: 6. The CDR3 loop spans 16 amino acids. CDR3 loop: CASSQTGAARTDTQYF. CDR3 DNA: TGCGCCAGCAGCCAAACAGGGGCAGCTCGCACAGATACGCAGTATTTT.

The chain uses TRBV5-6 and TRBJ1-4, with D possibly being TRBD1 (5 bases). Germline CDR1 reads SGHDT; CDR2 reads YYEEEE. V gave up 0 bases and J gave up 8 bases, with 8 bases separating them. The length of the CDR3 is 13 residues. The CDR3 DNA reads as TGTGCCAGCAGCTTGGTACAGGAAGAAAAACTGTTTTTT. Translation gives CASSLVQEEKLFF.

By sample share, this clone is medium-sized. This chain joins TRBV2 and TRBJ1-2, with TRBD1 identical over 9 bases. Germline V gives CDR1 SNHLY, CDR2 FYNNEI. Germline trimming cut 6 bases from V and 7 bases from J; bases unmatched to any gene: 6. The CDR3 is made up of 13 amino acids. The CDR3 sequence is CASRGQGMSGYTF. CDR3 DNA: TGTGCCAGCAGGGGACAGGGAATGAGTGGCTACACCTTC.

The CDR3 DNA sequence: TGTGCCAGCAGTTACGTCGGGGTTACTGAAGCTTTCTTT. Residues: CASSYVGVTEAFF. J is TRBJ1-1 and V is TRBV6-5; D remains unclear. Germline lookup yields CDR1 MNHEY and CDR2 SVGAGI. There are 13 residues in the CDR3. Trimming removed 2 bases at V and 5 bases at J, with 9 bases between.

V usage is TRBV6-4 and J usage is TRBJ2-1, with a possible D match to TRBD2 (5 bases). Per germline, CDR1 MRHNA and CDR2 SNTAGT. The CDR3 has 13 residues. Trimming left V 3 bases short and J 5 bases short, with 8 bases between. The CDR3 loop reads CASSEEAHNEQFF. The CDR3 region has the DNA TGTGCCAGCAGTGAGGAGGCACACAATGAGCAGTTCTTC.

The gene calls are TRBV28 and TRBJ1-2; D perhaps matches TRBD1 (5 bases). V was pared by 10 bases and J by 4 bases, with 16 bases between. The CDR3 runs to 13 residues. Per the germline V gene, CDR1 is MDHEN and CDR2 is SYDVKM. The CDR3 loop reads CAIQSGGGYGYTF. The CDR3 DNA is TGTGCCATCCAGTCCGGGGGAGGCTATGGCTACACCTTC.

J is TRBJ1-2 and V is TRBV28; a possible D gene is TRBD1 (5 bases). Trimming pared 3 bases from V and 8 bases from J, leaving 13 bases between. This CDR3 spans 13 amino acids. Germline assignment: CDR1 MDHEN and CDR2 SYDVKM. CDR3 residues: CASSFGQGLGYTF. In nucleotides, the CDR3 is TGTGCCAGCAGTTTCGGGCAGGGTTTGGGCTACACCTTC.

The CDR3 DNA follows: TGTGCCATCAGTGATTCAAGACTAGCGGGAGAGGGCGAGACCCAGTACTTC. Amino acid sequence: CAISDSRLAGEGETQYF. The rearrangement links TRBV10-3 to TRBJ2-5, with 12 bases identical to TRBD2. V shed 3 bases, J shed 5 bases, and the junction held 10 bases outside the gene matches. The CDR3 loop spans 17 amino acids. Germline V lookup: CDR1 ENHRY, CDR2 SYGVKD.

This clone turned up a few times. The chain links TRBV6-6 to TRBJ2-4; perhaps TRBD2 as D (5 bases). The CDR3 is 12 residues long. Trimming removed 4 bases from V and 8 bases from J, with 9 bases in between. Per the germline V gene, CDR1 is MNHNY and CDR2 is SVGAGI (reference sequence). CDR3 sequence: CASSWSGDIQYF. For the CDR3, the DNA is TGTGCCAGCAGTTGGAGCGGCGACATTCAGTACTTC.

This clone was recorded once. This sequence joins TRBV6-1 and TRBJ2-3; D might be TRBD1 (5 bases). V lost 6 bases to trimming and J lost 0 bases, with 10 bases between them. This CDR3 spans 14 amino acids. Germline V gene lookup returns CDR1 MNHNS and CDR2 SASEGT. The CDR3 loop reads CASRLTESTDTQYF. CDR3 DNA sequence: TGTGCCAGCAGACTGACAGAGAGCACAGATACGCAGTATTTT.

The J gene is TRBJ2-7, the V gene TRBV6-5; D possibly corresponds to TRBD2 (5 bases). The CDR3 is made up of 15 amino acids. CDR1 MNHEY and CDR2 SVGAGI come from the germline V gene. Trimming pared 0 bases from V and 2 bases from J, leaving 11 bases between. Here the CDR3 reads CASSYSRADPYEQYF. CDR3 sequence (DNA): TGTGCCAGCAGTTACTCGAGGGCGGATCCCTACGAGCAGTACTTC.

The chain has TRBV29-1 and TRBJ1-1, with 7 bases identical to TRBD1. Germline V lookup: CDR1 SQVTM, CDR2 ANQGSEA. J was trimmed by 4 bases and V by 6 bases; bases with no gene match: 11. This CDR3 is 14 amino acids long. CDR3 in amino acids: CSVERQGVSTEAFF. DNA for the CDR3: TGCAGCGTCGAACGACAGGGAGTGAGCACTGAAGCTTTCTTT. Full variable domain (missing parts from reference TRBV29-1 and TRBJ1-1): SAVISQKPSRDICQRGTSLTIQCQVDSQVTMMFWYRQQPGQSLTLIATANQGSEATYESGFVIDKFPISRPNLTFSTLTVSNMSPEDSSIYLCSVERQGVSTEAFFGQGTRLTVV.

A single count supports this clone. The V and J genes are TRBV11-2 and TRBJ2-2, with TRBD2 identical over 13 bases. J lost 4 bases, V lost 3 bases, and 2 bases had no gene match. Per the germline V gene, CDR1 is SGHAT and CDR2 is FQNNGV. The CDR3 runs 16 residues. CDR3: CASSFGLAGATGELFF. DNA for the CDR3: TGTGCCAGCAGCTTCGGACTAGCGGGAGCCACCGGGGAGCTGTTTTTT. Full variable domain (remainder filled in from reference TRBV11-2 and TRBJ2-2): EAGVAQSPRYKIIEKRQSVAFWCNPISGHATLYWYQQILGQGPKLLIQFQNNGVVDDSQLPKDRFSAERLKGVDSTLKIQPAKLEDSAVYLCASSFGLAGATGELFFGEGSRLTVL.

CDR3 protein: CASSPTEGILLETQYF. The CDR3 DNA reads as TGTGCCAGCTCACCGACCGAGGGTATCTTATTAGAGACCCAGTACTTC. The chain employs TRBV18 and TRBJ2-5; tentative D call: TRBD2 (5 bases). Deletions cut 3 bases from V and 4 bases from J, with 18 bases between. Germline V gene sequence: CDR1 KGHSH, CDR2 LQKENI. CDR3 length: 16 residues. The full variable domain, rest sourced from reference TRBV18 and TRBJ2-5, is NAGVMQNPRHLVRRRGQEARLRCSPMKGHSHVYWYRQLPEEGLKFMVYLQKENIIDESGMPKERFSAEFPKEGPSILRIQQVVRGDSAAYFCASSPTEGILLETQYFGPGTRLLVL.

The chain carries TRBV7-9 and TRBJ1-5; D is perhaps TRBD1 (6 bases). V lost 2 bases to trimming and J lost 5 bases, with 19 bases between them. The CDR3 is 17 amino acids. The germline V gene has CDR1 SEHNR and CDR2 FQNEAQ (reference sequence). The CDR3 region has the DNA TGTGCCAGCAGCTTATCCGGGACACTATTAACCGATCAGCCCCAGCATTTT. Protein product: CASSLSGTLLTDQPQHF. The entire variable domain, with the rest obtained from reference TRBV7-9 and TRBJ1-5, is as follows: DTGVSQNPRHKITKRGQNVTFRCDPISEHNRLYWYRQTLGQGPEFLTYFQNEAQLEKSRLLSDRFSAERPKGSFSTLEIQRTEQGDSAMYLCASSLSGTLLTDQPQHFGDGTRLSIL.

The chain uses TRBV5-6 and TRBJ2-1, with D hard to call. Germline CDR1 and CDR2: SGHDT and YYEEEE. V lost 5 bases and J 9 bases, leaving 9 bases between the germline ends. CDR3 length equals 11 residues. This CDR3 is CASSSPPEQFF. The CDR3 DNA is TGTGCCAGCAGTTCTCCCCCTGAGCAGTTCTTC.

This sequence joins TRBV27 and TRBJ2-5, with TRBD2 matching 9 bases. The end of the DNA fits TRBJ2-7 better, so the J call may be wrong. In germline, CDR1 is MNHEY, CDR2 SMNVEV (reference sequence). The CDR3 has 15 amino acids. In DNA form, the CDR3 reads TGTGCCAGCAGTTTATCGCTAGCGGGAACCTACGAGCAGTACTTC. It codes for CASSLSLAGTYEQYF.